This T cell receptor (beta chain) stems from a study of OX40 agonist ivuxolimab in advanced cancers. The overall study: Ivuxolimab, an antibody acting as an agonist of OX40 (CD134), was used to treat patients.

Germline V gene data show CDR1 as MGHDK and CDR2 as SYGVNS. CDR3 size: 14 residues. V shed 2 bases and J 7 bases; nucleotides not matched to a gene: 3. Profiled with immunoSEQ multiplex PCR; TCRdb holds only in-frame clones, not every one. The repertoire holds approximately 80,000 clones, around 92% seen once, with about 6.6% in the top ten. The chain joins TRBV25-1 to TRBJ1-4; 8 nucleotides match TRBD1. The clonotype was recovered from an adult with an advanced solid tumor such as melanoma, head and neck, liver or kidney cancer. The specimen comprised CD4+ or CD8+ T cells sorted from blood, sampled in a trial of the OX40 agonist ivuxolimab. CDR3 in amino acids: CASSEGRGPEKLFF. As DNA, the CDR3 is TGTGCCAGCAGTGAAGGCAGGGGGCCTGAAAAACTGTTTTTT.